The entry below gives a single T cell receptor (beta chain) sequence along with its context. Antigen specificity is unknown. The V and J ends lost 5 bases and 5 bases respectively, with 22 bases between them. This CDR3 region has 17 residues. Germline V gives CDR1 SGHVS, CDR2 FQNEAQ. These data are taken from a study of T-cell reconstitution after alpha-beta-depleted transplantation in children. Preparation of the TCRbeta library involved a method that used unique molecular identifiers. TCRdb fed the PCR reads into MiXCR, producing one record per CDR3 protein. The sample has 400,000 to 450,000 distinct CDR3 sequences; around two fifths are singletons. Study findings and constraints: Alpha-beta T cells about two months after transplant reportedly derived from several hundred expanded graft clones. Certain patients had high TCRbeta diversity at day 60, and it came from recipient T cells and thymic progenitors that survived.

Material: PBMCs, obtained before TCRalphabeta/CD19-depleted stem cell transplant. The TCR was taken from a girl aged 2-10 years with aplastic anemia, due to receive a stem cell transplant. The rearrangement uses TRBV7-8 and TRBJ2-1; TRBD1 is a possible D gene (7 bases). This CDR3 reads CASSQAWRGQMNNEQFF. CDR3 DNA: TGTGCCAGCAGCCAGGCGTGGAGGGGGCAGATGAACAATGAGCAGTTCTTC.